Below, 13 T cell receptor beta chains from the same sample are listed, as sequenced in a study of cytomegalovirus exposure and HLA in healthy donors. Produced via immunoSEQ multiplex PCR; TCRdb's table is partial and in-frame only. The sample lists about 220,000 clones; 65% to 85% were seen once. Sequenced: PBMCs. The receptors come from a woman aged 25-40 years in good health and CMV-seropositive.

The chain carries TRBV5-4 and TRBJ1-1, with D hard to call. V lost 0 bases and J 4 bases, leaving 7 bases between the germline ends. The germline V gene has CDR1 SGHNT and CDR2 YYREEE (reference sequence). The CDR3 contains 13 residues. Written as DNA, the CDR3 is TGTGCCAGCAGCTTGGGCATCAGCACTGAAGCTTTCTTT. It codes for CASSLGISTEAFF.

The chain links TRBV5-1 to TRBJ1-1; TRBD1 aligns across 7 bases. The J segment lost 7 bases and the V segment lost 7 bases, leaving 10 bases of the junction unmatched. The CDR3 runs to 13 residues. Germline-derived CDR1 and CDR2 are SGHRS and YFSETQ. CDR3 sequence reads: CASATGDRNEAFF. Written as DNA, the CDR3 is TGCGCCAGCGCTACAGGGGATAGGAATGAAGCTTTCTTT.

The CDR3: CASRNPGQGNEQFF. The CDR3 bases are TGTGCCAGCAGAAACCCGGGACAGGGGAATGAGCAGTTCTTC. The chain carries TRBV27 and TRBJ2-1; 10 bases are a match to TRBD1. Per germline, CDR1 MNHEY and CDR2 SMNVEV (reference sequence). The CDR3 has 14 residues. The trim removed 6 bases at V and 7 bases at J, leaving 6 bases unmatched.

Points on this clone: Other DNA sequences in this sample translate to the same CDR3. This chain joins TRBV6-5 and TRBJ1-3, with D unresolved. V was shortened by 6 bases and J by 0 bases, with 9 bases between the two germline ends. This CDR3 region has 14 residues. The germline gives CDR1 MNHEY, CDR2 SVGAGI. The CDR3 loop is CASRGRSSGNTIYF. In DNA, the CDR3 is TGTGCCAGCAGGGGCCGGAGCTCTGGAAACACCATATATTTT.

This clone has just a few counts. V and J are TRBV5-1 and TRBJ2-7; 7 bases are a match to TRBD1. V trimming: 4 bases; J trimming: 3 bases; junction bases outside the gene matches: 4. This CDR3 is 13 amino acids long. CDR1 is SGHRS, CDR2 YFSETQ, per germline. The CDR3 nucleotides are TGCGCCAGCAGCCGAGGGGGCAACTACGAGCAGTACTTC. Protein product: CASSRGGNYEQYF.

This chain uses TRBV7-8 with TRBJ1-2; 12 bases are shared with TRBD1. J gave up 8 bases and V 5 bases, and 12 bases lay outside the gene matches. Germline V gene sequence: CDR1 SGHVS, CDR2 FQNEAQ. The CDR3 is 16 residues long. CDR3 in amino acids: CASSLHPGTGGFGYTF. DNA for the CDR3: TGTGCCAGCAGCCTCCACCCCGGGACAGGGGGCTTCGGCTACACCTTC.

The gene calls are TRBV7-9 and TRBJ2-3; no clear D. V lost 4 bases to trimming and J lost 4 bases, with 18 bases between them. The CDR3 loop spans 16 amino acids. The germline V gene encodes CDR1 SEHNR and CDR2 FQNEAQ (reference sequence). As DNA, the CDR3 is TGTGCCAGCAGCTCCCCGCTAGTGCTTCTCGCAGATACGCAGTATTTT. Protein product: CASSSPLVLLADTQYF.

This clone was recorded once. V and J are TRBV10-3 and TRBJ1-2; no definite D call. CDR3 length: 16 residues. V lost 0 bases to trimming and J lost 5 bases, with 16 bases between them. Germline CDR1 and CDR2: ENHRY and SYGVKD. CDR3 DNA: TGTGCCATCAGTGAGTCGACGGTCCCGGGAAGGTATGGCTACACCTTC. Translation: CAISESTVPGRYGYTF.

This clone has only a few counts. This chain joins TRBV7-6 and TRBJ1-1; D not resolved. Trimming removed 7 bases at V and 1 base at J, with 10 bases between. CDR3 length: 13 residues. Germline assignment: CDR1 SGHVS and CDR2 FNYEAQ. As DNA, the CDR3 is TGTGCCAGCATGGGATACAGGAACACTGAAGCTTTCTTT. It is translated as CASMGYRNTEAFF.

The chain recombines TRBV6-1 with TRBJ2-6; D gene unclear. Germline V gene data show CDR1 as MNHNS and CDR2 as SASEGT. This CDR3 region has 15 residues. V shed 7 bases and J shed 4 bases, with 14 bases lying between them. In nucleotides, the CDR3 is TGTGCCAGCACGCAGGACGCCGGGGGGGCCAACGTCCTGACTTTC. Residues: CASTQDAGGANVLTF.

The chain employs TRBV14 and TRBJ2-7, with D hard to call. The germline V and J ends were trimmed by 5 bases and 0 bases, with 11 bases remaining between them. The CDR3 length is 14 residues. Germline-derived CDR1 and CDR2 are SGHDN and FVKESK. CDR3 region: CASSSRLSSYEQYF. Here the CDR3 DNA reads TGTGCCAGCAGCTCCCGATTGAGCTCCTACGAGCAGTACTTC.

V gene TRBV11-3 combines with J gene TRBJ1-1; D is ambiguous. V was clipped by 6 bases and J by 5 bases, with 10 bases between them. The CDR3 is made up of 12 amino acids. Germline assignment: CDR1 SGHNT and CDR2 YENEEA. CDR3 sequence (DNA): TGTGCCAGCAGTCGCCTGGGGACTGAAGCTTTCTTT. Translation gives CASSRLGTEAFF.

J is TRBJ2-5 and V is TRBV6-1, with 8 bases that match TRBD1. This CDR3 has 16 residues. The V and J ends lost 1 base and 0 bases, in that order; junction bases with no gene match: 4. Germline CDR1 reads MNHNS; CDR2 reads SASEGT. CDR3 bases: TGTGCCAGCAGTGAAGTCACAGGGGGGAACCAAGAGACCCAGTACTTC. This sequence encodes CASSEVTGGNQETQYF.